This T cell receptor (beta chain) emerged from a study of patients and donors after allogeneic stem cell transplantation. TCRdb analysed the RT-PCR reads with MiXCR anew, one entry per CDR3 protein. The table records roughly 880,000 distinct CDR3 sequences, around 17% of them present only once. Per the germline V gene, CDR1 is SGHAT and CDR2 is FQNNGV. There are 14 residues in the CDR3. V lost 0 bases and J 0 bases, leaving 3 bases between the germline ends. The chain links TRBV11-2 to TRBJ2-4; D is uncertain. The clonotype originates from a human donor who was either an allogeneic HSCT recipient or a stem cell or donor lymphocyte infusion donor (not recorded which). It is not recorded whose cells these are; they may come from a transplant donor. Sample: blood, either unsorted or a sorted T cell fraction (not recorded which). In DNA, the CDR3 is TGTGCCAGCAGCTTAGAACTAGCCAAAAACATTCAGTACTTC. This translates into CASSLELAKNIQYF.